A single sample gave rise to the 23 T cell receptor beta chains below, sequenced in a study of cytomegalovirus exposure and HLA in healthy donors. PCR employed 60 Vbeta and 13 Jbeta primers. Here immunoSEQ multiplex PCR was the method, and the copy in TCRdb shows in-frame clones only, minus some. The table includes fewer than 250,000 clones, over 70% detected once. Material: PBMCs. These receptors were obtained from a young woman in good health and CMV-seropositive.

This sequence joins TRBV25-1 and TRBJ2-7; tentatively, D is TRBD1 (5 bases). Per the germline V gene, CDR1 is MGHDK and CDR2 is SYGVNS. The CDR3 sequence is 16 residues long. Trimming shortened V by 5 bases and J by 0 bases, and 17 bases separated the two germline ends. The DNA of the CDR3 is TGTGCCAGCAGTCTCTCGGCAGGGATCAGCTCCTACGAGCAGTACTTC. Residues: CASSLSAGISSYEQYF.

The chain employs TRBV5-1 and TRBJ1-1, with D maybe TRBD1 (5 bases). The CDR3 consists of 15 residues. The germline V and J ends were trimmed by 0 bases and 3 bases, with 12 bases remaining between them. Germline CDR1 is SGHRS and CDR2 is YFSETQ. The CDR3 DNA sequence: TGCGCCAGCAGCTTGGCCGCAGGGATGGACACTGAAGCTTTCTTT. It encodes CASSLAAGMDTEAFF.

The J gene is TRBJ2-3, the V gene TRBV6-5; D gene ambiguous. Trimming pared 0 bases from V and 0 bases from J, leaving 7 bases between. Germline values: CDR1 MNHEY, CDR2 SVGAGI. This CDR3 contains 15 residues. Written as DNA, the CDR3 is TGTGCCAGCAGTTACTCATGGGCTAGCACAGATACGCAGTATTTT. Amino acid sequence: CASSYSWASTDTQYF.

This rearrangement joins TRBV6-1 to TRBJ2-7, with 8 bases lining up with TRBD1. The CDR3 covers 14 residues. CDR1 MNHNS and CDR2 SASEGT come from the germline V gene. V was clipped by 8 bases and J by 5 bases; unmatched bases: 11. This CDR3 reads CASSGGTGYHEQYF. CDR3 in DNA: TGTGCCAGCTCTGGGGGGACAGGATACCACGAGCAGTACTTC.

The chain has TRBV28 and TRBJ1-5, with 7 bases fitting TRBD1. CDR1 and CDR2 from the germline V gene are MDHEN and SYDVKM. The CDR3 sequence is 15 residues long. Trimming took 4 bases from V and 1 from J; bases not matched to a gene: 4. The CDR3 DNA sequence: TGTGCCAGCAGTTGGACAGGACGGAGCAATCAGCCCCAGCATTTT. This codes for CASSWTGRSNQPQHF.

CDR3 loop: CASSQVAGDGSYEQYF. CDR3 DNA sequence: TGTGCCAGCAGCCAAGTGGCGGGAGACGGGTCCTACGAGCAGTACTTC. The chain couples TRBV4-2 to TRBJ2-7, with TRBD2 matching 7 bases. V lost 1 base and J lost 1; bases outside the gene matches: 7. The CDR3 is 16 amino acids. Germline CDR1 reads LGHNA; CDR2 reads YNFKEQ.

The chain is built from TRBV27 and TRBJ2-7; TRBD1 aligns across 9 bases. The germline V gene encodes CDR1 MNHEY and CDR2 SMNVEV (reference sequence). The junction had 4 bases not matched to a gene; V was cut back by 7 bases and J by 3 bases. The CDR3 is 13 amino acids. CDR3 residues: CASTKTGGYEQYF. The CDR3 nucleotides are TGTGCCAGCACCAAGACAGGGGGCTACGAGCAGTACTTC.

J is TRBJ2-2 and V is TRBV7-2; 9 bases fit TRBD2. Germline V gene lookup returns CDR1 SGHTA and CDR2 FQGNSA. CDR3 length: 17 amino acids. J lost 6 bases, V lost 3 bases, and 11 bases had no gene match. CDR3 bases: TGTGCCAGCAGCTTCGGGTCGGCGGGAGGGCCAGCCGGGGAGCTGTTTTTT. Amino acids: CASSFGSAGGPAGELFF.

V is TRBV25-1 and J is TRBJ2-1; 7 bases match TRBD1. CDR1 MGHDK and CDR2 SYGVNS come from the germline V gene. CDR3 size: 13 residues. J was trimmed by 6 bases and V by 7 bases; bases with no gene match: 6. The CDR3 loop reads CASTRQGSNEQFF. The CDR3 DNA sequence: TGTGCCAGCACCCGACAGGGCTCCAATGAGCAGTTCTTC.

The chain carries TRBV5-1 and TRBJ1-1; 10 nucleotides align to TRBD1. The CDR3 consists of 15 residues. The ends lost 4 bases at V and 3 bases at J; junction bases unmatched: 6. Germline assignment: CDR1 SGHRS and CDR2 YFSETQ. As DNA, the CDR3 is TGCGCCAGCAGCATGGGACAGGGGTTGGACACTGAAGCTTTCTTT. This sequence encodes CASSMGQGLDTEAFF. Filled out from reference TRBV5-1 and TRBJ1-1, the complete variable domain reads KAGVTQTPRYLIKTRGQQVTLSCSPISGHRSVSWYQQTPGQGLQFLFEYFSETQRNKGNFPGRFSGRQFSNSRSEMNVSTLELGDSALYLCASSMGQGLDTEAFFGQGTRLTVV.

V and J are TRBV9 and TRBJ2-3; D is perhaps TRBD2 (7 bases). The germline V and J ends were trimmed by 3 bases and 3 bases, with 17 bases remaining between them. The CDR3 sequence is 16 residues long. Germline V CDR1 and CDR2: SGDLS, YYNGEE. CDR3 in amino acids: CASSEGGKGVTDTQYF. The CDR3 DNA reads as TGTGCCAGCAGCGAGGGGGGGAAGGGGGTAACAGATACGCAGTATTTT.

The chain carries TRBV9 and TRBJ2-1; TRBD2 aligns across 13 bases. The germline CDR1 and CDR2 sequences are SGDLS and YYNGEE. V lost 3 bases to trimming and J lost 1 base; unmatched junction nucleotides: 4. The CDR3 has 17 amino acids. The CDR3 protein is CASSGLAGGGSYNEQFF. The CDR3 region has the DNA TGTGCCAGCAGCGGACTAGCGGGAGGAGGTTCCTACAATGAGCAGTTCTTC.

The gene calls are TRBV6-1 and TRBJ2-7, with D perhaps TRBD1 (5 bases). This CDR3 has 13 amino acids. Germline V lookup: CDR1 MNHNS, CDR2 SASEGT. The ends were cut back, 6 bases at V and 7 bases at J, with 16 bases in the middle. The CDR3: CASRGQGVGEQYF. DNA of the CDR3: TGTGCCAGCAGAGGACAAGGGGTGGGGGAGCAGTACTTC.

The chain uses TRBV2 and TRBJ2-3; weak D call: TRBD1 (6 bases). Between the trimmed V and J ends, which lost 11 bases and 3 bases, there was a span of 15 bases. The CDR3 covers 13 residues. The germline V gene has CDR1 SNHLY and CDR2 FYNNEI. CDR3 in amino acids: CAGRQEPTDTQYF. The CDR3 DNA sequence: TGTGCCGGGAGACAGGAACCTACAGATACGCAGTATTTT.

This clone turned up a few times. V usage is TRBV10-2 and J usage is TRBJ1-1; the D gene is possibly TRBD1 (6 bases). CDR3 length: 16 residues. CDR1 WSHSY and CDR2 SAAADI come from the germline V gene. Trimming removed 0 bases from V and 1 base from J, with 12 bases in between. In nucleotides, the CDR3 is TGCGCCAGCAGTGAGTCGACGGGGGGCCCGAACACTGAAGCTTTCTTT. This sequence encodes CASSESTGGPNTEAFF.

The rearrangement joins TRBV2 to TRBJ2-5, with D hard to call. The V and J ends lost 3 bases and 1 base respectively, with 15 bases between them. The CDR3 is 16 amino acids. From germline, CDR1 is SNHLY and CDR2 FYNNEI. The CDR3 DNA sequence: TGTGCCAGCAGTGACAGGATCTTCAATCTCCAAGAGACCCAGTACTTC. It yields the protein CASSDRIFNLQETQYF.

The chain has TRBV5-1 and TRBJ1-2, with 8 bases aligning to TRBD1. Trimming at V came to 3 bases and at J to 8 bases, leaving 12 bases not matched to a gene. This CDR3 region has 15 residues. Germline-derived CDR1 and CDR2 are SGHRS and YFSETQ. This CDR3 is CASSWTGQGEQGYTF. The CDR3 DNA sequence: TGCGCCAGCAGCTGGACAGGACAGGGTGAACAAGGCTACACCTTC.

The chain joins TRBV6-1 to TRBJ1-4; perhaps TRBD1 as D (5 bases). The CDR3 loop spans 16 amino acids. The germline V and J ends were trimmed by 2 bases and 7 bases, with 17 bases remaining between them. Germline CDR1 MNHNS, CDR2 SASEGT. CDR3 sequence: CASSELRGREGEKLFF. The CDR3, as DNA: TGTGCCAGCAGTGAACTGCGGGGCAGGGAGGGTGAAAAACTGTTTTTT.

The chain has TRBV18 and TRBJ1-2; D call uncertain. The CDR3 consists of 14 residues. Germline-derived CDR1 and CDR2 are KGHSH and LQKENI. V gave up 3 bases and J gave up 7 bases, with 15 bases separating them. DNA for the CDR3: TGTGCCAGCTCACCGAGCGCGGTCACTAGTGGCTACACCTTC. It is translated as CASSPSAVTSGYTF.

This clone was picked up a small number of times. The chain carries TRBV19 and TRBJ2-3, with a tentative D call TRBD2 (6 bases). V dropped 8 bases and J dropped 5 bases, with 14 bases sitting between them. The germline V gene has CDR1 LNHDA and CDR2 SQIVND (reference sequence). The CDR3 contains 13 residues. The CDR3 DNA reads as TGTGCCAGTTCCAGCCAGGGAGGAGATACGCAGTATTTT. The encoded protein is CASSSQGGDTQYF.

The chain uses TRBV4-1 and TRBJ1-5; D gene ambiguous. Germline V gives CDR1 MGHRA, CDR2 YSYEKL. V was trimmed by 0 bases and J by 1 base, leaving 7 bases between them. The CDR3 sequence is 15 residues long. CDR3 bases: TGCGCCAGCAGCCAAGAGAGTCGGAGCAATCAGCCCCAGCATTTT. Amino acid sequence: CASSQESRSNQPQHF.

This clone was seen just once. The rearrangement joins TRBV15 to TRBJ2-7; 9 bases agree with TRBD2. J gave up 7 bases and V 5 bases, and 12 bases lay outside the gene matches. The CDR3 is 15 residues long. Germline-derived CDR1 and CDR2 are LNHNV and YYDKDF (reference sequence). CDR3 in DNA: TGTGCCACCAGCCGGGGCGGGAGGGCCGGAGGGGAGCAGTACTTC. Translating gives CATSRGGRAGGEQYF.

This clone has just a few counts. The rearrangement links TRBV27 to TRBJ2-3; 9 nucleotides line up with TRBD2. The germline V gene has CDR1 MNHEY and CDR2 SMNVEV (reference sequence). This CDR3 has 13 amino acids. The chain's CDR3 is CAAASGIPDTQYF. CDR3 bases: TGTGCAGCCGCTAGCGGGATCCCAGATACGCAGTATTTT.